This entry lists 28 T cell receptor beta chains sequenced from one sample in a study of cytomegalovirus exposure and HLA in healthy donors. The PCR had 60 Vbeta and 13 Jbeta primers. Produced via immunoSEQ multiplex PCR; TCRdb's table is partial and in-frame only. The data show 100,000 to 150,000 clones, approximately 74% seen once. The sequencing input was PBMCs. Source of these receptors: a male donor in good health and CMV-seronegative.

The V call is TRBV5-6, the J call TRBJ1-5, with a weak D call TRBD1 (5 bases). Germline CDR1 SGHDT, CDR2 YYEEEE. Trimming shortened V by 5 bases and J by 9 bases, and 21 bases separated the two germline ends. The CDR3 has 15 residues. This CDR3 is CASSPRGTATTPQHF. CDR3 sequence (DNA): TGTGCCAGCAGTCCCCGGGGGACCGCCACGACGCCCCAGCATTTT.

The rearrangement links TRBV6-6 to TRBJ2-1, with unresolved D. Trimming pared 3 bases from V and 5 bases from J, leaving 5 bases between. This CDR3 has 12 residues. Germline assignment: CDR1 MNHNY and CDR2 SVGAGI (reference sequence). CDR3 loop: CASSYEDNEQFF. CDR3 nucleotides: TGTGCCAGCAGTTATGAGGACAATGAGCAGTTCTTC.

This chain uses TRBV7-8 with TRBJ2-1, with 8 bases that match TRBD2. Germline CDR1 reads SGHVS; CDR2 reads FQNEAQ. The ends lost 5 bases at V and 5 bases at J; junction bases unmatched: 11. The CDR3 covers 16 residues. In nucleotides, the CDR3 is TGTGCCAGCAGCCTAACCGGGACTAGGACCCACAATGAGCAGTTCTTC. Protein: CASSLTGTRTHNEQFF.

This clone was detected only a few times. The chain recombines TRBV7-9 with TRBJ1-1; tentatively, D is TRBD1 (6 bases). Per the germline V gene, CDR1 is SEHNR and CDR2 is FQNEAQ (reference sequence). Trimming stripped 5 bases from V and 5 bases from J, with 12 bases between. The CDR3 runs to 13 residues. CDR3: CASSLEGETEAFF. In nucleotides, the CDR3 is TGTGCCAGCAGCCTTGAGGGGGAAACTGAAGCTTTCTTT.

This clone was observed a few times. The chain carries TRBV27 and TRBJ2-7; tentatively, D is TRBD2 (6 bases). Looked up from germline, CDR1 is MNHEY and CDR2 is SMNVEV (reference sequence). This CDR3 has 12 amino acids. Trimming left V 6 bases short and J 11 bases short, with 17 bases between. The CDR3 spells CASSQEGGREYF. The CDR3 DNA is TGTGCCAGCAGCCAGGAGGGTGGCAGGGAGTACTTC.

V and J are TRBV28 and TRBJ1-1; 7 bases are a match to TRBD1. Germline lookup yields CDR1 MDHEN and CDR2 SYDVKM. The CDR3 covers 14 residues. Trimming at V came to 4 bases and at J to 5 bases, leaving 7 bases not matched to a gene. The CDR3 protein is CASSSTGAGTEAFF. The CDR3 DNA follows: TGTGCCAGCAGTTCCACAGGGGCCGGGACTGAAGCTTTCTTT.

This clone appeared a few times. The chain employs TRBV27 and TRBJ1-5, with D unclear. The CDR3 has 13 amino acids. Trimming shortened V by 2 bases and J by 4 bases, and 6 bases separated the two germline ends. Per germline, CDR1 MNHEY and CDR2 SMNVEV (reference sequence). CDR3: CASSLRGNQPQHF. CDR3 in DNA: TGTGCCAGCAGTTTACGGGGAAATCAGCCCCAGCATTTT.

This clone appeared a single time. The chain employs TRBV9 and TRBJ1-5; D is uncertain. Germline V gene data show CDR1 as SGDLS and CDR2 as YYNGEE. The V end was cut by 0 bases, the J end by 6 bases, with 10 bases between. There are 14 residues in the CDR3. The DNA for the CDR3 is TGTGCCAGCAGCGTAGGGGTGGAGAGTCAGCCCCAGCATTTT. It specifies CASSVGVESQPQHF.

The J gene is TRBJ2-3, the V gene TRBV7-3; 11 bases fit TRBD2. The trim removed 5 bases at V and 2 bases at J, leaving 6 bases unmatched. The CDR3 covers 16 residues. Germline lookup yields CDR1 SGHTA and CDR2 FQGTGA. The CDR3 nucleotides are TGTGCCAGCAGCCAGACTAGCGGGGTATACACAGATACGCAGTATTTT. It yields the protein CASSQTSGVYTDTQYF.

The rearrangement joins TRBV7-3 to TRBJ1-1, with TRBD1 identical over 9 bases. The CDR3 sequence is 15 residues long. Trimming removed 4 bases from V and 9 bases from J; junction bases left unmatched: 12. The germline V gene has CDR1 SGHTA and CDR2 FQGTGA. CDR3 DNA: TGTGCCAGCAGCTCAACCCTGACGGACAGGGGCCAAGCTTTCTTT. It is translated as CASSSTLTDRGQAFF.

The J gene is TRBJ2-7, the V gene TRBV4-2, with D tentatively TRBD1 (5 bases). Looked up from germline, CDR1 is LGHNA and CDR2 is YNFKEQ. This CDR3 contains 13 residues. V lost 4 bases to trimming and J lost 3 bases, with 10 bases between them. CDR3 loop: CASSRQGSYEQYF. The CDR3, as DNA: TGTGCCAGCAGCCGTCAGGGAAGCTACGAGCAGTACTTC.

Of note for this clone: Other nucleotide sequences from this sample produce the same CDR3. The chain employs TRBV28 and TRBJ2-1, with a weak D call TRBD2 (6 bases). The V end lost 3 bases, the J end lost 7 bases, and 7 bases lay between the germline ends. The CDR3 runs to 12 residues. Germline CDR1 reads MDHEN; CDR2 reads SYDVKM. The CDR3 DNA follows: TGTGCCAGCAGTTTGGAGGGGAATGAGCAGTTCTTC. Amino acids: CASSLEGNEQFF.

The chain combines TRBV5-1 with TRBJ2-2; D gene ambiguous. This CDR3 is built from 15 residues. Germline-derived CDR1 and CDR2 are SGHRS and YFSETQ. Trimming removed 0 bases at V and 0 bases at J, with 6 bases between. Written as DNA, the CDR3 is TGCGCCAGCAGCTTGGACAGCACGAACACCGGGGAGCTGTTTTTT. This codes for CASSLDSTNTGELFF.

The V call is TRBV28, the J call TRBJ2-7, with 9 nucleotides matching TRBD2. Trimming cost V 7 bases and J 4 bases; bases outside gene matches: 11. Per germline, CDR1 MDHEN and CDR2 SYDVKM. This CDR3 is 15 amino acids long. The CDR3 coding sequence is TGTGCCAGCAACACCTCTGCTAGCGGGAAATACGAGCAGTACTTC. Encoded protein: CASNTSASGKYEQYF.

This rearrangement joins TRBV27 to TRBJ2-7; D call uncertain. Trimming left V 0 bases short and J 6 bases short, with 18 bases between. CDR1 is MNHEY, CDR2 SMNVEV, per germline (reference sequence). The CDR3 runs 16 residues. In DNA form, the CDR3 reads TGTGCCAGCAGTTTATCGGGCCCGCCCCTGGGTGGCGAGCAGTACTTC. It is translated as CASSLSGPPLGGEQYF.

This chain connects TRBV15 to TRBJ1-5; D perhaps matches TRBD1 (6 bases). Germline V gene sequence: CDR1 LNHNV, CDR2 YYDKDF (reference sequence). The CDR3 length is 17 residues. The V end was cut by 0 bases, the J end by 1 base, with 13 bases between. CDR3: CATSRDRSGTSNQPQHF. CDR3 in DNA: TGTGCCACCAGCAGAGATCGATCAGGGACAAGCAATCAGCCCCAGCATTTT.

This clone was observed a handful of times. The rearrangement uses TRBV12-1 and TRBJ2-1; the table names TRBD2, a call not compared with the DNA. TRBV12-1 is reported as a pseudogene. This CDR3 region has 18 residues. DNA of the CDR3: TGTGCCAGCAGCTCCCCCCGGGGTAGCGGGGACTCCTACAATGAGCAGTTCTTC. Residues: CASSSPRGSGDSYNEQFF.

This chain connects TRBV14 to TRBJ2-5, with unresolved D. CDR1 is SGHDN, CDR2 FVKESK, per germline. V gave up 0 bases and J gave up 5 bases, with 10 bases separating them. CDR3 length: 14 amino acids. CDR3 nucleotide sequence: TGTGCCAGCAGCCAAGAATTTCAGGCGGAGACCCAGTACTTC. It translates to CASSQEFQAETQYF.

The chain recombines TRBV11-3 with TRBJ1-1; no clear D. The CDR3 covers 14 residues. Germline V gene sequence: CDR1 SGHNT, CDR2 YENEEA. Trimming removed 3 bases from V and 6 bases from J, with 14 bases in between. CDR3 bases: TGTGCCAGCAGCTTGAGTCCATCTAACGCTGAAGCTTTCTTT. This sequence encodes CASSLSPSNAEAFF.

A few counts support this clone. The chain employs TRBV2 and TRBJ2-3; 12 bases agree with TRBD2. With V trimmed by 6 bases and J by 4 bases, 5 bases remained unmatched. The CDR3 loop spans 15 amino acids. Per germline, CDR1 SNHLY and CDR2 FYNNEI. CDR3 sequence (DNA): TGTGCCAGCAGCCAGACTAGCGGGGGAGCAGATACGCAGTATTTT. It codes for CASSQTSGGADTQYF. The full variable domain, rest sourced from reference TRBV2 and TRBJ2-3, is EPEVTQTPSHQVTQMGQEVILRCVPISNHLYFYWYRQILGQKVEFLVSFYNNEISEKSEIFDDQFSVERPDGSNFTLKIRSTKLEDSAMYFCASSQTSGGADTQYFGPGTRLTVL.

This clone was observed a few times. V usage is TRBV6-6 and J usage is TRBJ1-1; D might be TRBD1 (6 bases). Germline lookup yields CDR1 MNHNY and CDR2 SVGAGI (reference sequence). The V end was cut by 5 bases, the J end by 8 bases, with 12 bases between. CDR3 length: 12 residues. The CDR3 DNA follows: TGTGCCAGCAGTCCCGGACAGATAGAAGCTTTCTTT. Amino acids: CASSPGQIEAFF.

This chain connects TRBV7-2 to TRBJ2-5, with D unclear. This CDR3 is built from 13 residues. Germline CDR1 and CDR2: SGHTA and FQGNSA. Trimming removed 1 base from V and 1 base from J, with 4 bases in between. The CDR3 DNA follows: TGTGCCAGCAGCTTAGATAGCCAAGAGACCCAGTACTTC. Translation gives CASSLDSQETQYF.

For this clone: Sequence at one end of the junction differs from germline and may be a read error. The V call is TRBV5-5, the J call TRBJ2-7; D is possibly TRBD1 (6 bases). Germline V CDR1 and CDR2: SGHKS, YYEKEE (reference sequence). The CDR3 runs to 11 residues. In nucleotides, the CDR3 is TGTGCCAGCAGCGCACTCGACAGGTTTCACTTC. This codes for CASSALDRFHF.

The chain has TRBV4-2 and TRBJ2-7; 11 positions agree with TRBD1. The CDR3 has 15 amino acids. Germline CDR1 LGHNA, CDR2 YNFKEQ. V gave up 1 base and J gave up 4 bases; unmatched junction bases: 3. CDR3 coding DNA: TGTGCCAGCAGCCAAGTAGGACAGGGGGCGTACGAGCAGTACTTC. It yields the protein CASSQVGQGAYEQYF.

This clone was detected once. The chain has TRBV9 and TRBJ2-3; no definite D call. Germline CDR1 reads SGDLS; CDR2 reads YYNGEE. V was cut by 0 bases and J by 6 bases, with 5 bases left in between. CDR3 length: 12 amino acids. CDR3 region: CASSVAEDTQYF. In nucleotides, the CDR3 is TGTGCCAGCAGCGTAGCGGAGGATACGCAGTATTTT. Full variable domain (outside the CDR3, taken from reference TRBV9 and TRBJ2-3): DSGVTQTPKHLITATGQRVTLRCSPRSGDLSVYWYQQSLDQGLQFLIQYYNGEERAKGNILERFSAQQFPDLHSELNLSSLELGDSALYFCASSVAEDTQYFGPGTRLTVL.

The chain is built from TRBV18 and TRBJ1-2; 7 nucleotides agree with TRBD1. The length of the CDR3 is 14 residues. The germline V gene has CDR1 KGHSH and CDR2 LQKENI. V shed 1 base and J 9 bases; nucleotides not matched to a gene: 8. CDR3 sequence (DNA): TGTGCCAGCTCACCACGACGACAGGGTGGAAGCTACACCTTC. The encoded protein is CASSPRRQGGSYTF.

This clone was counted only a few times. The chain couples TRBV6-5 to TRBJ1-1; tentative D call: TRBD1 (5 bases). CDR3 size: 13 residues. Germline V CDR1 and CDR2: MNHEY, SVGAGI. V was pared by 2 bases and J by 1 base, with 5 bases between. CDR3 bases: TGTGCCAGCAGTTACACAGGGAACACTGAAGCTTTCTTT. Amino acid sequence: CASSYTGNTEAFF.

This chain joins TRBV30 and TRBJ2-7; 9 nucleotides match TRBD2. CDR3 length: 15 residues. V gave up 1 base and J gave up 1 base; unmatched junction bases: 5. CDR1 GTSNPN and CDR2 SVGIG come from the germline V gene (reference sequence). For the CDR3, the DNA is TGTGCCTGGAGTGGGGGCGGGAGGGGATCCTACGAGCAGTACTTC. Translation: CAWSGGGRGSYEQYF.